This TCR beta chain was identified during a study of cytomegalovirus exposure and HLA in healthy donors. Findings and caveats of the study: The study carried out a later analysis of TCR beta sequences. It associated 15,000 to 20,000 of them with specific HLA alleles at a false discovery rate of 0.05. Across donors, most TCRs were seen rarely, yet some public ones were widespread.

As for this clone: Its antigen is unidentified.

The CDR3 loop spans 14 amino acids. Germline assignment: CDR1 MNHEY and CDR2 SVGAGI. Trimming stripped 11 bases from V and 1 base from J, with 17 bases between. Healthy bone marrow donors supplied every sample. Sampled while nominally healthy, donors likely had unrecorded immune exposures. Vbeta (60) and Jbeta (13) primers were used in the PCR. The assay was immunoSEQ multiplex PCR, and TCRdb's table has in-frame clones only and misses some. The table shows roughly 130,000 clones, with roughly three quarters occurring only once. The TCR was taken from a female donor in good health and CMV-seronegative. Sequenced input: PBMCs. The chain uses TRBV6-5 and TRBJ1-1; D ambiguous. As DNA, the CDR3 is TGTGCCTGTTCCGGAAGGCGAGGGAACACTGAAGCTTTCTTT. This sequence encodes CACSGRRGNTEAFF.